The rows below give T cell receptor beta chains drawn from one sample of a study of T cell changes during pregnancy in multiple sclerosis. Here immunoSEQ multiplex PCR was the method, and the copy in TCRdb shows in-frame clones only, minus some. The top ten hold approximately 0.91% of the sample, which has around 48,000 clones, over 80% seen once. Sequencing used CD4+ T cells from peripheral blood mononuclear cells, obtained in the second trimester of pregnancy. The receptors come from a female donor in good health, enrolled as a control in a pregnancy study. Both conserved end residues are part of each CDR3. Each record gives: J gene, D gene, clone size, V gene, CDR3 protein, CDR3 DNA. A D gene is named only where the DNA matches it firmly. Clone size appears in some rows only: once, few, many, or a class for an expanded clone.

j_call: TRBJ2-1
d_call: TRBD2
clone_size: NA
v_call: TRBV6-5
cdr3_aa: CASSYRAGAPGVEQFF
cdr3_nt: TGTGCCAGCAGTTACAGGGCGGGAGCCCCTGGGGTTGAGCAGTTCTTC

j_call: TRBJ2-2
d_call: NA
clone_size: few
v_call: TRBV7-2
cdr3_aa: CASSLLAPNTGELFF
cdr3_nt: TGTGCCAGCAGCTTACTAGCGCCGAACACCGGGGAGCTGTTTTTT

j_call: TRBJ2-7
d_call: NA
clone_size: NA
v_call: TRBV4-1
cdr3_aa: CASSQEDSPYEQYF
cdr3_nt: TGCGCCAGCAGCCAAGAAGACAGTCCATACGAGCAGTACTTC

j_call: TRBJ1-4
d_call: TRBD1
clone_size: NA
v_call: TRBV7-8
cdr3_aa: CASSLVGDRAGKLFF
cdr3_nt: TGTGCCAGCAGCTTAGTAGGGGACAGGGCTGGAAAACTGTTTTTT

j_call: TRBJ2-7
d_call: TRBD2
clone_size: NA
v_call: TRBV7-6
cdr3_aa: CASSPGGASGTSYEQYF
cdr3_nt: TGTGCCAGCAGCCCAGGGGGGGCTAGCGGGACCTCCTACGAGCAGTACTTC

j_call: TRBJ2-3
d_call: NA
clone_size: NA
v_call: TRBV7-2
cdr3_aa: CASSLLASSTDTQYF
cdr3_nt: TGTGCCAGCAGCTTACTAGCGTCTAGCACAGATACGCAGTATTTT

j_call: TRBJ2-3
d_call: TRBD1
clone_size: NA
v_call: TRBV29-1
cdr3_aa: CSARQGGSTDTQYF
cdr3_nt: TGCAGCGCGAGACAGGGGGGTAGCACAGATACGCAGTATTTT

j_call: TRBJ2-6
d_call: NA
clone_size: once
v_call: TRBV19
cdr3_aa: CASSMGGSGANVLTF
cdr3_nt: TGTGCCAGTAGTATGGGAGGCTCTGGGGCCAACGTCCTGACTTTC

j_call: TRBJ1-1
d_call: NA
clone_size: NA
v_call: TRBV5-6
cdr3_aa: CASSLARGMNTEAFF
cdr3_nt: TGTGCCAGCAGCTTGGCCCGAGGGATGAACACTGAAGCTTTCTTT

j_call: TRBJ2-3
d_call: TRBD2
clone_size: NA
v_call: TRBV15
cdr3_aa: CATSGQTGGPDTQYF
cdr3_nt: TGTGCCACCAGCGGACAAACGGGAGGGCCAGATACGCAGTATTTT

j_call: TRBJ2-3
d_call: TRBD2
clone_size: NA
v_call: TRBV2
cdr3_aa: CASPKREHRTDTQYF
cdr3_nt: TGTGCCAGTCCTAAGCGGGAGCACCGCACAGATACGCAGTATTTT

j_call: TRBJ2-7
d_call: NA
clone_size: NA
v_call: TRBV28
cdr3_aa: CASSLLQGSYEQYF
cdr3_nt: TGTGCCAGCAGTTTGTTACAGGGTTCTTACGAGCAGTACTTC

j_call: TRBJ2-5
d_call: TRBD1
clone_size: NA
v_call: TRBV7-8
cdr3_aa: CASSPWTGQETQYF
cdr3_nt: TGTGCCAGCAGCCCCTGGACAGGTCAAGAGACCCAGTACTTC

j_call: TRBJ1-2
d_call: TRBD1
clone_size: NA
v_call: TRBV28
cdr3_aa: CASSLAVTGGGYTF
cdr3_nt: TGTGCCAGCAGTTTGGCCGTGACAGGGGGTGGCTACACCTTC

j_call: TRBJ2-1
d_call: TRBD2
clone_size: once
v_call: TRBV7-3
cdr3_aa: CASSWRGLAGGIKYNEQFF
cdr3_nt: TGTGCCAGCAGTTGGAGGGGACTAGCGGGAGGGATTAAGTACAATGAGCAGTTCTTC

j_call: TRBJ2-3
d_call: TRBD2
clone_size: NA
v_call: TRBV29-1
cdr3_aa: CSVDGLAGQVMQYF
cdr3_nt: TGCAGCGTTGACGGACTAGCGGGGCAGGTTATGCAGTATTTT

j_call: TRBJ1-4
d_call: NA
clone_size: NA
v_call: TRBV9
cdr3_aa: CASSFTGLGNEKLFF
cdr3_nt: TGTGCCAGCAGCTTTACAGGGCTGGGTAATGAAAAACTGTTTTTT

j_call: TRBJ1-5
d_call: TRBD1
clone_size: NA
v_call: TRBV15
cdr3_aa: CATSPGTGGGQPQHF
cdr3_nt: TGTGCCACCTCCCCCGGCACAGGGGGCGGTCAGCCCCAGCATTTT

j_call: TRBJ1-5
d_call: NA
clone_size: NA
v_call: TRBV11-2
cdr3_aa: CASSLDRNQPQHF
cdr3_nt: TGTGCCAGCAGCTTAGACAGAAATCAGCCCCAGCATTTT

j_call: TRBJ2-1
d_call: NA
clone_size: NA
v_call: TRBV11-3
cdr3_aa: CASSPLTGSYNEQFF
cdr3_nt: TGTGCCAGCAGCCCCCTCACCGGCTCCTACAATGAGCAGTTCTTC

j_call: TRBJ2-7
d_call: NA
clone_size: NA
v_call: TRBV27
cdr3_aa: CASSSVNTGLRNEQYF
cdr3_nt: TGTGCCAGCAGTTCGGTCAACACAGGGCTGAGGAACGAGCAGTACTTC

j_call: TRBJ2-3
d_call: NA
clone_size: NA
v_call: TRBV28
cdr3_aa: CASSLAGSDTQYF
cdr3_nt: TGTGCCAGCAGTTTGGCAGGGTCAGATACGCAGTATTTT

j_call: TRBJ2-5
d_call: NA
clone_size: NA
v_call: TRBV6-5
cdr3_aa: CASSRTLQETQYF
cdr3_nt: TGTGCCAGCAGTCGGACTCTTCAAGAGACCCAGTACTTC

j_call: TRBJ2-6
d_call: NA
clone_size: NA
v_call: TRBV28
cdr3_aa: CASSLPSDSSGANVLTF
cdr3_nt: TGTGCCAGCAGTTTGCCCAGCGACTCCTCTGGGGCCAACGTCCTGACTTTC

j_call: TRBJ2-1
d_call: TRBD2
clone_size: NA
v_call: TRBV11-2
cdr3_aa: CASSLGVAGNEQFF
cdr3_nt: TGTGCCAGCAGCTTAGGTGTAGCGGGCAATGAGCAGTTCTTC

j_call: TRBJ1-2
d_call: TRBD1
clone_size: NA
v_call: TRBV18
cdr3_aa: CASSPQGTAHGYTF
cdr3_nt: TGTGCCAGCTCACCACAGGGGACAGCCCATGGCTACACCTTC

j_call: TRBJ1-3
d_call: NA
clone_size: once
v_call: TRBV9
cdr3_aa: CASSVGHSGTYSGNTIYF
cdr3_nt: TGTGCCAGCAGCGTAGGACACAGCGGCACCTACTCTGGAAACACCATATATTTT

j_call: TRBJ2-7
d_call: NA
clone_size: NA
v_call: TRBV5-1
cdr3_aa: CASSLGGRRGEQYF
cdr3_nt: TGCGCCAGCAGCTTAGGAGGGAGGCGTGGGGAGCAGTACTTC

j_call: TRBJ2-1
d_call: TRBD1
clone_size: NA
v_call: TRBV7-9
cdr3_aa: CASSEGETGGRNEQFF
cdr3_nt: TGTGCCAGCAGCGAAGGGGAGACAGGGGGGCGCAATGAGCAGTTCTTC

j_call: TRBJ2-3
d_call: NA
clone_size: NA
v_call: TRBV6-6
cdr3_aa: CAYGGMTDTQYF
cdr3_nt: TGTGCATATGGGGGGATGACAGATACGCAGTATTTT

j_call: TRBJ1-5
d_call: TRBD1
clone_size: few
v_call: TRBV2
cdr3_aa: CASKTTGGGNQPQHF
cdr3_nt: TGTGCCAGCAAGACGACAGGGGGTGGTAATCAGCCCCAGCATTTT

j_call: TRBJ1-5
d_call: NA
clone_size: NA
v_call: TRBV18
cdr3_aa: CASSPTGRTSNQPQHF
cdr3_nt: TGTGCCAGCTCGCCGACAGGACGAACTAGCAATCAGCCCCAGCATTTT

j_call: TRBJ1-2
d_call: TRBD1
clone_size: NA
v_call: TRBV27
cdr3_aa: CASSFVPGQGIHGYTF
cdr3_nt: TGTGCCAGCAGTTTTGTGCCGGGACAGGGTATACACGGCTACACCTTC

j_call: TRBJ2-5
d_call: NA
clone_size: NA
v_call: TRBV12-2
cdr3_aa: CASRAGLAGNQETQYF
cdr3_nt: TGTGCAAGTCGCGCAGGACTAGCGGGCAACCAAGAGACCCAGTACTTC

j_call: TRBJ2-3
d_call: NA
clone_size: NA
v_call: TRBV29-1
cdr3_aa: CSVEAGWDTDTQYF
cdr3_nt: TGCAGCGTTGAAGCAGGGTGGGACACAGATACGCAGTATTTT

j_call: TRBJ2-1
d_call: NA
clone_size: once
v_call: TRBV6-5
cdr3_aa: CASSYWGEGYNEQFF
cdr3_nt: TGTGCCAGCAGTTACTGGGGGGAAGGTTACAATGAGCAGTTCTTC

j_call: TRBJ2-1
d_call: TRBD2
clone_size: NA
v_call: TRBV29-1
cdr3_aa: CSVGPSGSDVEQFF
cdr3_nt: TGCAGCGTTGGCCCTAGCGGGAGTGACGTTGAGCAGTTCTTC

j_call: TRBJ1-5
d_call: NA
clone_size: NA
v_call: TRBV6-5
cdr3_aa: CASSYDRTQPQHF
cdr3_nt: TGTGCCAGCAGTTACGACAGGACTCAGCCCCAGCATTTT

j_call: TRBJ1-2
d_call: NA
clone_size: NA
v_call: TRBV7-2
cdr3_aa: CASSLDGGATLRGYTF
cdr3_nt: TGTGCCAGCAGCTTAGATGGGGGGGCCACCTTGCGTGGCTACACCTTC

j_call: TRBJ2-3
d_call: NA
clone_size: NA
v_call: TRBV25-1
cdr3_aa: CASSEGQGGFTDTQYF
cdr3_nt: TGTGCCAGCAGTGAGGGGCAGGGAGGTTTCACAGATACGCAGTATTTT

j_call: TRBJ1-1
d_call: TRBD1
clone_size: NA
v_call: TRBV19
cdr3_aa: CASTSFQGRGLTEAFF
cdr3_nt: TGTGCCAGTACCTCCTTCCAAGGCAGGGGGCTCACTGAAGCTTTCTTT

j_call: TRBJ2-3
d_call: TRBD2
clone_size: NA
v_call: TRBV7-9
cdr3_aa: CASSLGTSLAGDTDTQYF
cdr3_nt: TGTGCCAGCAGCTTAGGGACCTCACTAGCGGGGGACACAGATACGCAGTATTTT